The 26 T cell receptor beta chains given below trace back to one sample, sequenced in a study of CD8+CD57+ T cells in acquired aplastic anemia. Genomic DNA provided the template from which TCR beta VDJ and CDR3 profiles were obtained. TCRdb re-analysed the reads in MiXCR, keeping a single row per CDR3 protein. There are about 160,000 distinct CDR3 sequences in the sample; approximately 40% occur only once, and over 0.95% lies in the top ten. What was sequenced was sorted CD4+, CD8+, or CD8+CD57+ T cells (not recorded which) from PBMCs. The receptors derive from a human donor in good health.

This clonotype was detected only a few times. The genes are TRBV11-2 and TRBJ2-1, with D tentatively TRBD2 (7 bases). V was shortened by 6 bases and J by 4 bases, with 13 bases between the two germline ends. This CDR3 contains 14 residues. CDR1 is SGHAT and CDR2 is FQNNGV in the germline V gene. Written as DNA, the CDR3 is TGTGCCAGCAGTAGGGGGGGAGGGTACAATGAGCAGTTCTTC. It codes for CASSRGGGYNEQFF. The whole variable domain, remainder taken from reference TRBV11-2 and TRBJ2-1, is EAGVAQSPRYKIIEKRQSVAFWCNPISGHATLYWYQQILGQGPKLLIQFQNNGVVDDSQLPKDRFSAERLKGVDSTLKIQPAKLEDSAVYLCASSRGGGYNEQFFGPGTRLTVL.

V and J are TRBV5-1 and TRBJ2-2; TRBD2 aligns across 14 bases. Germline V gene data show CDR1 as SGHRS and CDR2 as YFSETQ. The V segment lost 4 bases and the J segment 6 bases; nucleotides outside the gene matches: 2. The CDR3 consists of 15 residues. In nucleotides, the CDR3 is TGCGCCAGCAGCATGGGACTAGCGGGAGCCGGGGAGCTGTTTTTT. Translation gives CASSMGLAGAGELFF.

Turning to this clonotype: A clone one base away is much larger, so this may be a read error. The chain employs TRBV19 and TRBJ1-1; no clear D. CDR3 size: 13 residues. Germline CDR1 and CDR2: LNHDA and SQIVND (reference sequence). CDR3 in amino acids: CASSIRDNTEAYF. The CDR3 nucleotides read TGTGCCAGTAGTATTAGGGATAACACTGAAGCTTACTTT.

There are many counts of this clonotype. The chain carries TRBV9 and TRBJ1-4, with 8 bases lining up with TRBD1. Germline CDR1 and CDR2: SGDLS and YYNGEE. Trimming removed 0 bases from V and 4 bases from J; junction bases left unmatched: 5. This CDR3 is built from 16 residues. CDR3 DNA: TGTGCCAGCAGCGTAGGGACAGGGAGAGGTAATGAAAAACTGTTTTTT. Translation gives CASSVGTGRGNEKLFF.

V gene TRBV5-8 combines with J gene TRBJ2-3, with 11 bases that match TRBD2. The V gene's germline CDR1 is SGHTS and CDR2 YDEGEE. The CDR3 has 16 residues. V gave up 1 base and J gave up 4 bases; unmatched junction bases: 5. The CDR3 DNA reads as TGTGCCAGCAGCTTGTACCCTAGCGGGGGGTCAGATACGCAGTATTTT. Translation gives CASSLYPSGGSDTQYF. Based on the CDR3 plus reference TRBV5-8 and TRBJ2-3, the full variable domain is EAGVTQSPTHLIKTRGQQATLRCSPISGHTSVYWYQQALGLGLQFLLWYDEGEERNRGNFPPRFSGRQFPNYSSELNVNALELEDSALYLCASSLYPSGGSDTQYFGPGTRLTVL.

The rearrangement joins TRBV7-9 to TRBJ2-5; D is tentatively TRBD1 or TRBD2 (5 bases each). The CDR3 is 14 amino acids. V lost 6 bases and J 5 bases, leaving 16 bases between the germline ends. Germline CDR1 is SEHNR and CDR2 is FQNEAQ (reference sequence). The CDR3 sequence: CASRHRGPRETQYF. The DNA for the CDR3 is TGTGCCAGCAGACACCGGGGCCCCCGGGAGACCCAGTACTTC.

This chain links TRBV4-1 with TRBJ1-1; tentative D call: TRBD1 (5 bases). Germline CDR1 and CDR2: MGHRA and YSYEKL. Trimming left V 0 bases short and J 1 base short, with 18 bases between. The CDR3 has 18 residues. CDR3 coding DNA: TGCGCCAGCAGCCAAGAATATGGGACGGGGGGACGGAACACTGAAGCTTTCTTT. Translating gives CASSQEYGTGGRNTEAFF.

At least ten counts were recorded for this clonotype. The V and J genes are TRBV12-3 or TRBV12-4 and TRBJ1-2; TRBD1 might be the D (6 bases). V was trimmed by 7 bases and J by 6 bases, leaving 21 bases between them. CDR3 size: 15 residues. The CDR3 region has the DNA TGTGCCAGCACTCATCGTGGACAGCCCTCTAATGGCTACACCTTC. This codes for CASTHRGQPSNGYTF.

This chain links TRBV7-8 with TRBJ2-7; no firm D call. CDR1 is SGHVS, CDR2 FQNEAQ, per germline. The CDR3 is made up of 12 amino acids. V dropped 4 bases and J dropped 3 bases, with 7 bases sitting between them. CDR3 sequence: CASSSQDYEQYF. In nucleotides, the CDR3 is TGTGCCAGCAGCTCCCAGGACTACGAGCAGTACTTC.

This clonotype appeared many times. This rearrangement joins TRBV4-1 to TRBJ2-7; D perhaps matches TRBD2 (5 bases). Per the germline V gene, CDR1 is MGHRA and CDR2 is YSYEKL. This CDR3 has 15 residues. V was pared by 0 bases and J by 4 bases, with 13 bases between. CDR3 DNA sequence: TGCGCCAGCAGCCAAGAAGGCGGGCATTGGTACGAGCAGTACTTC. It specifies CASSQEGGHWYEQYF.

This clonotype occurred many times. This sequence joins TRBV6-1 and TRBJ2-7; D remains ambiguous. V was cut by 6 bases and J by 4 bases, with 4 bases left in between. This CDR3 is 10 amino acids long. Germline CDR1 MNHNS, CDR2 SASEGT. Here the CDR3 reads CASREYEQYF. CDR3 bases: TGTGCCAGCAGGGAATACGAGCAGTACTTC.

The table lists this clonotype with a few counts. V gene TRBV28 combines with J gene TRBJ2-1; a possible D gene is TRBD1 (5 bases). The CDR3 has 16 amino acids. Trimming removed 5 bases from V and 5 bases from J, with 19 bases in between. Germline CDR1 is MDHEN and CDR2 is SYDVKM. CDR3 DNA: TGTGCCAGCAGTGAGATACAGGACGTTTTCAACAATGAGCAGTTCTTC. It yields the protein CASSEIQDVFNNEQFF.

In the case of this clonotype: At one end, the junction sequence differs from germline, possibly due to a read error. V is TRBV25-1 and J is TRBJ1-6, with unresolved D. This CDR3 is built from 16 residues. CDR1 is MGHDK and CDR2 is SYGVNS in the germline V gene. The CDR3 DNA sequence: TGTGCCAGCAGGGAATCGGCGAGCTCCTATAATTCACCCCTCCACTTT. It is translated as CASRESASSYNSPLHF.

In its sample, this clonotype was seen many times. The chain recombines TRBV19 with TRBJ2-7; 7 bases map to TRBD2. The CDR3 has 13 amino acids. J lost 6 bases, V lost 6 bases, and 8 bases had no gene match. Germline-derived CDR1 and CDR2 are LNHDA and SQIVND (reference sequence). CDR3 coding DNA: TGTGCCAGTAGCCGGGGTGGACTAGTCGAGCAGTACTTC. Translated, it gives CASSRGGLVEQYF.

As concerns this clonotype: A much larger clone differs by one base, so this may be a read error. The chain is built from TRBV5-4 and TRBJ2-1, with D maybe TRBD2 (5 bases). Germline V gene lookup returns CDR1 SGHNT and CDR2 YYREEE (reference sequence). The V gene lost 3 bases and the J gene lost 0 bases, with 13 bases spanning the gap. The CDR3 sequence is 16 residues long. CDR3 bases: TGTGCCAGCAGCTCATCCGCTAGCTTCTCCTACAATGAGCAGTTCTTC. This gives the protein CASSSSASFSYNEQFF.

This clonotype showed up many times. This chain's CDR3 is CASSLSAGRAYQPQHF. CDR3 sequence (DNA): TGTGCCAGCAGTTTGTCGGCGGGAAGGGCCTATCAGCCCCAGCATTTT. The chain links TRBV12-3 or TRBV12-4 to TRBJ1-5; D remains ambiguous. The length of the CDR3 is 16 residues. V dropped 3 bases and J dropped 5 bases, with 17 bases sitting between them.

Concerning this clonotype itself: A read error may be the cause here, since a much bigger clone is one base away. The rearrangement uses TRBV6-5 and TRBJ1-1; D remains unclear. In germline, CDR1 is MNHEY, CDR2 SVGAGI. The length of the CDR3 is 13 residues. This CDR3 reads CACSYSLGTEAFF. The DNA of the CDR3 is TGTGCCTGCAGTTACTCTCTGGGCACTGAAGCTTTCTTT.

This clonotype has a count of ten or more. The chain has TRBV10-3 and TRBJ2-3; 8 bases are shared with TRBD2. CDR3 length equals 15 residues. V shed 11 bases and J 0 bases; nucleotides not matched to a gene: 10. Germline CDR1 ENHRY, CDR2 SYGVKD. The CDR3 DNA reads as TGTGCCTCCTCCCCCGGCGGGGGGAGCACAGATACGCAGTATTTT. Amino acid sequence: CASSPGGGSTDTQYF.

This clonotype was counted at least ten times. The genes are TRBV19 and TRBJ1-2; D is uncertain. The CDR3 is made up of 12 amino acids. With 0 bases removed from V and 8 bases from J, the gap between germline ends came to 7 bases. Looked up from germline, CDR1 is LNHDA and CDR2 is SQIVND (reference sequence). CDR3 residues: CASSIDPEGYTF. The DNA of the CDR3 is TGTGCCAGTAGTATAGACCCAGAGGGCTACACCTTC.

The rearrangement joins TRBV24-1 to TRBJ2-1; tentatively, D is TRBD2 (6 bases). The germline gives CDR1 KGHDR, CDR2 SFDVKD. The CDR3 loop spans 15 amino acids. V lost 3 bases, J lost 4 bases, and 12 bases lay in between. In nucleotides, the CDR3 is TGTGCCACCAGTGATCCGCGTGGGACTTACAATGAGCAGTTCTTC. Translated: CATSDPRGTYNEQFF.

This clonotype was recorded at least ten times. The V call is TRBV19, the J call TRBJ2-7; D may be TRBD2 (6 bases). The CDR3 has 12 residues. Germline V lookup: CDR1 LNHDA, CDR2 SQIVND (reference sequence). The V gene lost 8 bases and the J gene lost 2 bases, with 10 bases spanning the gap. CDR3 coding DNA: TGTGCCAGTGGGACTGGCGCCTACGAGCAGTACTTC. Residues: CASGTGAYEQYF.

Many counts were recorded for this clonotype. The chain joins TRBV20-1 to TRBJ1-2; D ambiguous. Trimming removed 2 bases at V and 7 bases at J, with 20 bases between. Looked up from germline, CDR1 is DFQATT and CDR2 is SNEGSKA (reference sequence). The CDR3 is made up of 15 amino acids. The CDR3 region has the DNA TGCAGTGCTAGATACCACCGCCTTAACGCGGGTGGCTACACCTTC. Translating it yields CSARYHRLNAGGYTF.

The chain is built from TRBV19 and TRBJ1-5; D unresolved. The CDR3 has 15 residues. Germline CDR1 reads LNHDA; CDR2 reads SQIVND (reference sequence). V was cut by 1 base and J by 2 bases, with 9 bases left in between. CDR3 loop: CASSIVAGGNQPQHF. As DNA, the CDR3 is TGTGCCAGTAGTATAGTTGCCGGGGGCAATCAGCCCCAGCATTTT.

J is TRBJ2-3 and V is TRBV5-1; tentative D call: TRBD1 (5 bases). This CDR3 is built from 12 residues. Germline CDR1 reads SGHRS; CDR2 reads YFSETQ. Trimming pared 3 bases from V and 5 bases from J, leaving 7 bases between. The CDR3 DNA sequence: TGCGCCAGCAGCTCAAGGGGAGATACGCAGTATTTT. Its protein product is CASSSRGDTQYF.

This clonotype has just a few counts. V gene TRBV27 combines with J gene TRBJ1-1; perhaps TRBD1 as D (6 bases). The CDR3 spans 18 residues. The V end lost 3 bases, the J end lost 8 bases, and 28 bases lay between the germline ends. Germline CDR1 and CDR2: MNHEY and SMNVEV (reference sequence). The CDR3 region has the DNA TGTGCCAGCAGTTTCCGTCCAATACAGGGTGTTAGCTCCAGCGAAGCTTTCTTT. This sequence encodes CASSFRPIQGVSSSEAFF.

On this clonotype: Sequence at one end of the junction differs from germline and may be a read error. This chain uses TRBV5-6 with TRBJ2-2; D is possibly TRBD2 (6 bases). The germline V gene encodes CDR1 SGHDT and CDR2 YYEEEE. This CDR3 comprises 14 residues. In DNA form, the CDR3 reads TGTGCTAGCAGCCGGGGGTCAGGCACCGGGGAGCTGTCTTTT. Its protein product is CASSRGSGTGELSF. Looking up the rest from reference TRBV5-6 and TRBJ2-2 gives the full variable domain: DAGVTQSPTHLIKTRGQQVTLRCSPKSGHDTVSWYQQALGQGPQFIFQYYEEEERQRGNFPDRFSGHQFPNYSSELNVNALLLGDSALYLCASSRGSGTGELSFGEGSRLTVL.